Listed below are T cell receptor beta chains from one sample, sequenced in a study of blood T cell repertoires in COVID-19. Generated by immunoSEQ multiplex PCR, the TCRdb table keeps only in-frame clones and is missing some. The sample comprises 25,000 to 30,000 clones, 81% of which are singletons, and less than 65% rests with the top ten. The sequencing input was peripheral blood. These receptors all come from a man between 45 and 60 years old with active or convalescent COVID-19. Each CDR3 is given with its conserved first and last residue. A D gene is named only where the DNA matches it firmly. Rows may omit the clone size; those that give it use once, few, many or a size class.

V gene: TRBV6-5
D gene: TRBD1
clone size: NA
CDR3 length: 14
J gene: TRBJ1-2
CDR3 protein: CASSTDRGRLGYTF
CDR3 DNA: TGTGCCAGCAGTACGGACAGGGGGCGACTTGGCTACACCTTC

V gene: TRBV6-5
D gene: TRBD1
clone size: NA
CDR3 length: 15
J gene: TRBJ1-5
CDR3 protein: CASERDRGSNQPQHF
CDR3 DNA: TGTGCCAGCGAACGAGACAGGGGCAGCAATCAGCCCCAGCATTTT

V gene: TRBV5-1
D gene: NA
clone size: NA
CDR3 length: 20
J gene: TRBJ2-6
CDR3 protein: CASSSVDLVKTGGGANVLTF
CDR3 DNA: TGCGCCAGCAGCTCGGTCGACTTGGTCAAAACCGGGGGTGGGGCCAACGTCCTGACTTTC

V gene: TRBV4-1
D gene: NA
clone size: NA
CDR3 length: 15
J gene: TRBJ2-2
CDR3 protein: CASSQVGGDTGELFF
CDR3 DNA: TGCGCCAGCAGCCAAGTGGGAGGCGACACCGGGGAGCTGTTTTTT

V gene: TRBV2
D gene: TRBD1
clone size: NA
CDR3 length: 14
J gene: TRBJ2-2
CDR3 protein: CASQRGPDTGELFF
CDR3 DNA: TGTGCCAGCCAAAGGGGGCCGGACACCGGGGAGCTGTTTTTT

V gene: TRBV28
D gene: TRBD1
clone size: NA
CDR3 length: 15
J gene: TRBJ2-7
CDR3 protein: CASSQTGGNSYEQYF
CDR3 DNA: TGTGCCAGCAGTCAGACAGGGGGCAATTCCTACGAGCAGTACTTC

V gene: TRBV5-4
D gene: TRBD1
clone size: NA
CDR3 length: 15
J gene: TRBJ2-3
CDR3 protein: CASSQPGQGVDTQYF
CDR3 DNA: TGTGCCAGCAGCCAGCCGGGACAGGGGGTAGATACGCAGTATTTT

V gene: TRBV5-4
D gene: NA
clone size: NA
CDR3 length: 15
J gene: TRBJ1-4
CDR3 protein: CASSLGGSGNEKLFF
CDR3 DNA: TGTGCCAGCAGCTTGGGAGGGAGCGGGAATGAAAAACTGTTTTTT

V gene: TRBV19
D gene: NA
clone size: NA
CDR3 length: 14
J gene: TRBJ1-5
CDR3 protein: CASSISGYDQPQHF
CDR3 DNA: TGTGCCAGTAGTATTTCAGGGTACGATCAGCCCCAGCATTTT

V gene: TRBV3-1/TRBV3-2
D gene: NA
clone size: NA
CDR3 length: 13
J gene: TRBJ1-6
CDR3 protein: CASSQERGSPLHF
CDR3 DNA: TGTGCCAGCAGCCAAGAAAGGGGGTCACCCCTCCACTTT

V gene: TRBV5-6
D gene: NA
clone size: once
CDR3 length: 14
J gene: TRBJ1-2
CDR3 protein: CASSLGRASYGYTF
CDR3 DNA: TGTGCCAGCAGCTTGGGCAGGGCAAGCTATGGCTACACCTTC

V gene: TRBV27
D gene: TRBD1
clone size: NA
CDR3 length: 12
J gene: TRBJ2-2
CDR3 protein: CASLQGTGELFF
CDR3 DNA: TGTGCCAGTCTACAGGGGACCGGGGAGCTGTTTTTT

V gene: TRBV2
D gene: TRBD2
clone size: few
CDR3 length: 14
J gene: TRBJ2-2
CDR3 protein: CASNPSGDTGELFF
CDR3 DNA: TGTGCCAGCAACCCTAGCGGGGACACCGGGGAGCTGTTTTTT

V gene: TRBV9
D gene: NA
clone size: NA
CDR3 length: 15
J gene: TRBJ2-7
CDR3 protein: CASSAWVDNSYEQYF
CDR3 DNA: TGTGCCAGCAGCGCCTGGGTGGACAACTCCTACGAGCAGTACTTC

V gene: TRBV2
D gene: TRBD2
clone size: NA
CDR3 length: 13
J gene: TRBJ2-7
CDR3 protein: CASLLAGTYEQYF
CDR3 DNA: TGTGCCAGCCTACTAGCGGGAACCTACGAGCAGTACTTC

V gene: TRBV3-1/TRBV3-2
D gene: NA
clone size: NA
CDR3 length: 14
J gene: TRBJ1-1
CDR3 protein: CASSQGQLNTEAFF
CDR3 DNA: TGTGCCAGCAGCCAGGGACAACTGAACACTGAAGCTTTCTTT

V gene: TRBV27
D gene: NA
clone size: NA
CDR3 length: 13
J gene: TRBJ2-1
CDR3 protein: CASSVTDYNEQFF
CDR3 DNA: TGTGCCAGCAGTGTGACAGACTACAATGAGCAGTTCTTC

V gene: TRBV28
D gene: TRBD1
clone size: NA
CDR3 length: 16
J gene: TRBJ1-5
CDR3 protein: CASSLWGQAANQPQHF
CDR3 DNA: TGTGCCAGCAGTTTATGGGGACAGGCTGCCAATCAGCCCCAGCATTTT

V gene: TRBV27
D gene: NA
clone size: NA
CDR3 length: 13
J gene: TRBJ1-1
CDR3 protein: CASSLAMNTEAFF
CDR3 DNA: TGTGCCAGCAGTTTGGCCATGAACACTGAAGCTTTCTTT

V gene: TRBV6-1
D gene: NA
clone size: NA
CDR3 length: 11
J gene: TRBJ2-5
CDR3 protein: CASSEGGLQYF
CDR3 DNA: TGTGCCAGCAGTGAAGGAGGACTCCAGTACTTC

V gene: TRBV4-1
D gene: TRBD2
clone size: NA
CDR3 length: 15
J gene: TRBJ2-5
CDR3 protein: CASSPLTSGTETQYF
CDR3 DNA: TGCGCCAGCAGTCCACTTACTAGCGGGACTGAGACCCAGTACTTC

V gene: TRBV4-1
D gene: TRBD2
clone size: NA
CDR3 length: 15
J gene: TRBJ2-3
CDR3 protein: CASSQDPGGTDTQYF
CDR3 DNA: TGCGCCAGCAGCCAAGATCCGGGGGGAACGGATACGCAGTATTTT

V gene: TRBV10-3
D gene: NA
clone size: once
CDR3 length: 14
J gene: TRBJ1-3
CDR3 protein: CAISESQQGNTIYF
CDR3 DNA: TGTGCCATCAGTGAGTCGCAACAGGGAAACACCATATATTTT

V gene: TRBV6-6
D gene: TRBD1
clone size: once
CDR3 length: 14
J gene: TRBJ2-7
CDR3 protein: CASSLLGQGYEQYF
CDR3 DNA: TGTGCCAGCAGCCTCCTCGGACAGGGCTACGAGCAGTACTTC

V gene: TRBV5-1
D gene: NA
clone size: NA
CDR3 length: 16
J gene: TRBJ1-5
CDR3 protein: CASSLLGGHSNQPQHF
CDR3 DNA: TGCGCCAGCAGCCTCCTGGGAGGGCATAGCAATCAGCCCCAGCATTTT

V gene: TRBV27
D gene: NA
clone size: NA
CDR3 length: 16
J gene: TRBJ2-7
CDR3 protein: CASSTPRGGERYEQYF
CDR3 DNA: TGTGCCAGCAGTACCCCGAGGGGGGGAGAAAGGTACGAGCAGTACTTC

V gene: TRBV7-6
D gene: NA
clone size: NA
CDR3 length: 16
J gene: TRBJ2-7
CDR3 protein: CASSLPPDRSMDEQYF
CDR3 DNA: TGTGCCAGCAGCTTACCTCCAGACAGGTCGATGGACGAGCAGTACTTC

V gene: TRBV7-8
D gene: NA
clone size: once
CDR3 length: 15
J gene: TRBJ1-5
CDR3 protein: CASSTGGGRHQPQHF
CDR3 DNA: TGTGCCAGCAGCACAGGCGGGGGGCGGCATCAGCCCCAGCATTTT

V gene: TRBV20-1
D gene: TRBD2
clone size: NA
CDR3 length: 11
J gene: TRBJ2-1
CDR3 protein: CSASPGGEQFF
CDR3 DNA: TGCAGTGCTAGCCCGGGGGGTGAGCAGTTCTTC

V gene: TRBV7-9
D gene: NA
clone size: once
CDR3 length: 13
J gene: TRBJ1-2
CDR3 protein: CASIDRANYGYTF
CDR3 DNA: TGTGCCAGCATCGACAGAGCTAACTATGGCTACACCTTC

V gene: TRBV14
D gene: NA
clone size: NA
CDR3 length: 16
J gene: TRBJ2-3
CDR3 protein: CASSRVRGSSTDTQYF
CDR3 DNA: TGTGCCAGCAGCCGGGTTAGGGGGTCCTCCACAGATACGCAGTATTTT

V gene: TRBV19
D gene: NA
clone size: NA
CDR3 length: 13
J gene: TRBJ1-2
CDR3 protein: CASKALGRGGYTF
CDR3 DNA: TGTGCCAGTAAGGCCCTTGGCAGGGGTGGCTACACCTTC

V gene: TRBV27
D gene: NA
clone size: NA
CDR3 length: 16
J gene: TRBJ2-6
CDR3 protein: CASKNGGWPGANVLTF
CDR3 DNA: TGTGCCAGCAAAAACGGAGGTTGGCCTGGGGCCAACGTCCTGACTTTC

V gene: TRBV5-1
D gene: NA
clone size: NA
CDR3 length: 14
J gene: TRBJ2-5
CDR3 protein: CASSPWEGGETQYF
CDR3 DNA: TGCGCCAGCAGCCCGTGGGAGGGGGGAGAGACCCAGTACTTC

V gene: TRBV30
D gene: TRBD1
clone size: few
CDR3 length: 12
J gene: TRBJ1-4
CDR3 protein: CANGQGREKLFF
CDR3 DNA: TGTGCAAACGGACAGGGGAGAGAAAAACTGTTTTTT

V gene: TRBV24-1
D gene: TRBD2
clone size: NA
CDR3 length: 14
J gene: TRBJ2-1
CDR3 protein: CAQGSAGEVRKQFF
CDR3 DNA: TGTGCCCAAGGGTCAGCGGGAGAGGTCCGTAAGCAGTTCTTC

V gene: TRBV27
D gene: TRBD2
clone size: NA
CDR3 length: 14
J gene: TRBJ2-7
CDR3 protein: CASSFGRESYEQYF
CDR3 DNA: TGTGCCAGCAGTTTTGGGAGGGAATCCTACGAGCAGTACTTC

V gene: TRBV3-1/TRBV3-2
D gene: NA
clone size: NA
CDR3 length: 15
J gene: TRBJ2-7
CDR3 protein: CASSQGAEYPYEQYF
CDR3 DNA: TGTGCCAGCAGCCAAGGGGCAGAATATCCCTACGAGCAGTACTTC

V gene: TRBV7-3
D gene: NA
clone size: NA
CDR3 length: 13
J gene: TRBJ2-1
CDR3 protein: CASSFGIYNEQFF
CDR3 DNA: TGTGCCAGCAGCTTCGGGATCTACAATGAGCAGTTCTTC

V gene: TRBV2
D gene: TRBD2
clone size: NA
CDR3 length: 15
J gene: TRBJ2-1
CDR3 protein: CASSLTSGGDNEQFF
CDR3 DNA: TGTGCCAGCAGCTTGACTAGCGGGGGGGACAATGAGCAGTTCTTC

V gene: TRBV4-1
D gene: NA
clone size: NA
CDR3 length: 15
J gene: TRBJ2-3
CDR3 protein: CASSQERGRTDTQYF
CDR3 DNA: TGCGCCAGCAGCCAAGAGAGAGGGCGCACAGATACGCAGTATTTT

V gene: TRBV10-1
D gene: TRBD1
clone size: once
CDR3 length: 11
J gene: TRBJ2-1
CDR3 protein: CASGTGDEQFF
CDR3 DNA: TGCGCCAGCGGGACAGGGGATGAGCAGTTCTTC

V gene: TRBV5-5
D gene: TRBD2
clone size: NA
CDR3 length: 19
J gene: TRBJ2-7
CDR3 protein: CASSLDLAGFFKDLGEQYF
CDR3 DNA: TGTGCCAGCAGCTTGGATTTAGCGGGGTTCTTCAAGGATCTTGGGGAGCAGTACTTC

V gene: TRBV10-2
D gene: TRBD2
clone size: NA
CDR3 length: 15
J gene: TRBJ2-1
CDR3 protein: CASSPWREENTEQFF
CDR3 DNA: TGCGCCAGCAGCCCCTGGCGGGAGGAGAATACTGAGCAGTTCTTC